The present T cell receptor beta chain was sequenced within a study of beta chain features in type 1 diabetes. Study-wide background: Analysis included around 100 million sorted cells drawn from all samples.

This clone was seen only a few times. CD4+ naive, central memory, regulatory and stem cell-like memory subsets were isolated by sorting on CD45RO/CCR7/CD25/CD127/CD95/CD27. Every bit of the isolated RNA underwent reverse transcription, so sequencing read expressed TCRB transcripts. Only in-frame clones appear in the TCRdb table, and some are missing; sequencing was by immunoSEQ multiplex PCR. The sample carries hundreds of thousands of clones, around an eighth recorded once. Trimming took off 3 bases at V and 8 bases at J, with 7 bases between the two ends. CDR3 size: 11 residues. Germline CDR1 LNHDA, CDR2 SQIVND (reference sequence).

The sequenced sample was naive CD4+ T cells from blood. V usage is TRBV19 and J usage is TRBJ1-2; weak D call: TRBD1 (5 bases). This TCR derives from a man between 18 and 29 years old in good health. The CDR3 is CASSIQGGYTF. The CDR3 DNA is TGTGCCAGTAGTATCCAGGGCGGCTACACCTTC.